This TCR beta chain derives from a study of T cell repertoires in cytomegalovirus infection (dated by TCRdb to between 2017 and 2020). About the study as a whole: Alongside well-studied HLA-B-restricted epitopes, the peptide stimulations were aimed at recently identified HLA-C-restricted CMV epitopes, whose presentation resists viral immunomodulation. Donor HLA type was relevant to the analysis, because carriage of CMV infection together with the matching HLA type was indicated by public TCR beta signatures. What the authors observed across the whole study: The ex vivo response was dominated by HLA-C-restricted CMV-specific TCR beta clonotypes, which also provided the single most frequent clonotype in two of eight donors. In both this cohort and an independent cohort of over 350 donors, the cumulative frequency of public TCR beta family members distinguished carriers of CMV infection plus the relevant HLA type.

The sample's treatment or condition label, decoded: in vitro stimulation with specific CMV peptide epitopes to enrich CMV-specific T cells. The sequencing machine was an Illumina HiSeq 1500. The public reads were reanalyzed by TCRdb: fastp trimming at Q25, MiXCR alignment, in-frame beta chains only. CDR3 protein sequences are deduplicated, and each keeps its most common genes and DNA. The sample contains around 95,000 distinct CDR3 sequences, 25% to 30% of them found a single time. Of the sample, about three quarters falls within the top ten clones. As for this clonotype: Its target antigen remains unknown. A clone one base away is much larger, so this may be a read error.

Trimming at the junction amounts to 8 bases on V and 3 bases on J, and the germline ends lie 10 bases apart. Reading from cysteine to phenylalanine, the CDR3 counts 12 amino acids. Of the read, only the CDR3 DNA is kept; its 36 bases are in frame from base 1. Sequenced here: CD8+ T cells from cultured PBMCs, sampled from culture after CMV antigen stimulation. The sequence is built from TRBV12-3 or TRBV12-4 and TRBJ1-1; a tentative D match to TRBD1 spans 5 bases. The TCR was taken from a human donor in good health (CMV status not recorded). Some clones in this sample may be carry-over from other donors' samples. Here the CDR3 is given as CASLGGDTEAFF. The bases are TGTGCCAGCCTCGGGGGAGACACTGAAGCTTTCTTT.